This T cell receptor beta chain appears in the sequencing data of a study of vaccination and CD4 T cells after COVID-19. Study conclusions and caveats: Looking at convalescent patients, a median around 83% of reactive clones were present only post-vaccination.

For this clonotype: The antigen is not known.

The J segment lost 8 bases and the V segment lost 1 base, leaving 0 bases of the junction unmatched. CDR1 is LNHDA and CDR2 is SQIVND in the germline V gene (reference sequence). The CDR3 consists of 12 residues. With the Oncomine TCR Beta short-read assay, DNA from cultured CD4+ T cells was sequenced. TCRdb recomputed calls from the PCR reads with MiXCR, one row per CDR3 protein. The sample gives some 5,700 distinct CDR3 sequences, 60% to 80% of which show up once; around a quarter is in the top ten. Treatment reported: roughly 11-day PBMC culture with coronavirus spike peptide pools or control peptides (ViraFEST assay).

The rearrangement joins TRBV19 to TRBJ1-1; 8 nucleotides align to TRBD1. The TCR sequence derives from a human donor who had recovered from COVID-19. The sequencing input was CD4+ T cells from blood, cultured in vitro. The CDR3 protein is CASSIGQGEAFF. The CDR3 DNA reads as TGTGCCAGTAGTATAGGACAGGGGGAAGCTTTCTTT.